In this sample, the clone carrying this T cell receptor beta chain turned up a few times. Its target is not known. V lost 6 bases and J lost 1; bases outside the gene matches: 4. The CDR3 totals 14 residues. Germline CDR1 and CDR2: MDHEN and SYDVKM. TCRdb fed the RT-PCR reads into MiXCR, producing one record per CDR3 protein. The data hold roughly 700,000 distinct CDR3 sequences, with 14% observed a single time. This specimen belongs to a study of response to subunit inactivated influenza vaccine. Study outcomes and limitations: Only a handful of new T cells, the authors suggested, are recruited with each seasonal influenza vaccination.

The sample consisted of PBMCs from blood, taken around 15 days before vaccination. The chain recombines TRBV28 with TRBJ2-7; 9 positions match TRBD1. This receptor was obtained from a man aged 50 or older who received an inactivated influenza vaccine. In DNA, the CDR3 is TGTGCCAGCAGCCGGGACAGGGAATCCTACGAGCAGTACTTC. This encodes CASSRDRESYEQYF.